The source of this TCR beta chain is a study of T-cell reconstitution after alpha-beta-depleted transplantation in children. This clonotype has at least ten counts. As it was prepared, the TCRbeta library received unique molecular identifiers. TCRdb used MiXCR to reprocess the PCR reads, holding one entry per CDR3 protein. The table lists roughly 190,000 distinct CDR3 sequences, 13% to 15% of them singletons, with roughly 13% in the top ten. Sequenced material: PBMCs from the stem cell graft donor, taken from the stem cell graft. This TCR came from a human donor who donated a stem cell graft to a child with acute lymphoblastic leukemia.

Here the CDR3 reads CASSQAGIPNTEAFF. As DNA, the CDR3 is TGTGCCAGCAGTCAAGCCGGGATTCCGAACACTGAAGCTTTCTTT. The chain recombines TRBV12-3 or TRBV12-4 with TRBJ1-1; D remains ambiguous. CDR3 length: 15 residues. The V end was cut by 5 bases, the J end by 1 base, with 14 bases between.